The 7 T cell receptor beta chains presented below share a single source sample, sequenced in a study of shared clonotypes between healthy human individuals. Sequencing used immunoSEQ multiplex PCR; TCRdb keeps in-frame clones, though not all of them. The table shows 850,000 to 1,200,000 clones, with roughly 80% occurring only once. Sequencing used memory CD4+ T cells sorted from blood. Subset noted: CD45RA-negative fraction. These receptors were obtained from a man between 18 and 35 years old in good health.

The chain links TRBV6-6 to TRBJ2-7; maybe TRBD1 (6 bases). The CDR3 contains 11 residues. Deletions cut 5 bases from V and 8 bases from J, with 10 bases between. Looked up from germline, CDR1 is MNHNY and CDR2 is SVGAGI (reference sequence). CDR3 nucleotides: TGTGCCAGCAGTCAGGACAGCAAGCAGTACTTC. Protein sequence: CASSQDSKQYF.

As concerns this clone: The sample contains more than one DNA sequence encoding this CDR3. The CDR3 bases are TGCAGCGTGGCCCCCGGCGGCGAGCAGTACTTC. This translates into CSVAPGGEQYF. The V call is TRBV29-1, the J call TRBJ2-7; D remains ambiguous. The CDR3 contains 11 residues. The V end lost 6 bases, the J end lost 6 bases, and 12 bases lay between the germline ends. CDR1 is SQVTM and CDR2 is ANQGSEA in the germline V gene.

Of note for this clone: The sample contains more than one DNA sequence encoding this CDR3. DNA of the CDR3: TGTGCCAGCAGTGAAGCTATTACCATCCAAGAGACCCAGTACTTC. Its translation: CASSEAITIQETQYF. The chain employs TRBV2 and TRBJ2-5, with D unclear. There are 15 residues in the CDR3. V lost 0 bases and J 1 base, leaving 9 bases between the germline ends. CDR1 is SNHLY and CDR2 is FYNNEI in the germline V gene.

The chain joins TRBV7-9 to TRBJ1-1; the D is unclear. The CDR3 spans 11 residues. The V end lost 5 bases, the J end lost 5 bases, and 6 bases lay between the germline ends. The germline gives CDR1 SEHNR, CDR2 FQNEAQ (reference sequence). In DNA form, the CDR3 reads TGTGCCAGCAGCCCCCAAACTGAAGCTTTCTTT. It codes for CASSPQTEAFF. Full variable domain (remainder filled in from reference TRBV7-9 and TRBJ1-1): DTGVSQNPRHKITKRGQNVTFRCDPISEHNRLYWYRQTLGQGPEFLTYFQNEAQLEKSRLLSDRFSAERPKGSFSTLEIQRTEQGDSAMYLCASSPQTEAFFGQGTRLTVV.

V is TRBV5-4 and J is TRBJ2-3; D possibly corresponds to TRBD1 (5 bases). Germline V gene data show CDR1 as SGHNT and CDR2 as YYREEE (reference sequence). Trimming took 2 bases from V and 2 from J, leaving 9 bases between them. This CDR3 contains 14 residues. This CDR3 reads CASSFDRYTDTQYF. The CDR3, as DNA: TGTGCCAGCAGCTTCGACAGATACACAGATACGCAGTATTTT.

The V call is TRBV6-1, the J call TRBJ2-7, with a possible D match to TRBD1 (5 bases). The germline V gene has CDR1 MNHNS and CDR2 SASEGT. The ends were cut back, 1 base at V and 3 bases at J, with 13 bases in the middle. The length of the CDR3 is 15 residues. CDR3 residues: CASSEVRVGVYEQYF. CDR3 DNA sequence: TGTGCCAGCAGTGAAGTTCGGGTAGGGGTCTACGAGCAGTACTTC.

The chain is built from TRBV11-2 and TRBJ2-5; D uncertain. The CDR3 spans 12 residues. Trimming cost V 1 base and J 9 bases, with 9 bases left between them. Looked up from germline, CDR1 is SGHAT and CDR2 is FQNNGV. The CDR3 DNA follows: TGTGCCAGCAGCTTAGGGGGTCCGGCCCAGTACTTC. Translation: CASSLGGPAQYF.